The 2 T cell receptor beta chains given below trace back to one sample, sequenced in a study of control samples from healthy donors and cancer patients. Repertoires were generated with immunoSEQ multiplex PCR, while TCRdb's copy carries only in-frame clones and drops some. The table has about 150,000 clones, approximately 96% seen once. Sequencing was carried out using blood. Receptor source: a man aged 35 to 55 in good health.

The chain carries TRBV7-2 and TRBJ1-5; D unresolved. V was trimmed by 0 bases and J by 0 bases, leaving 3 bases between them. From germline, CDR1 is SGHTA and CDR2 FQGNSA. CDR3 length equals 14 residues. The CDR3 DNA follows: TGTGCCAGCAGCTTAGCGAGTAGCAATCAGCCCCAGCATTTT. It encodes CASSLASSNQPQHF.

This sequence joins TRBV9 and TRBJ2-1, with D possibly being TRBD2 (5 bases). The CDR3 contains 13 residues. With 4 bases removed from V and 10 bases from J, the gap between germline ends came to 15 bases. Germline CDR1 SGDLS, CDR2 YYNGEE. The CDR3 sequence: CASSPNGGLEQFF. DNA of the CDR3: TGTGCCAGCAGCCCGAATGGAGGCCTAGAGCAGTTCTTC.